This is a list of T cell receptor beta chains from one sample in a study of OX40 agonist ivuxolimab in advanced cancers. This table comes from immunoSEQ multiplex PCR, and its TCRdb copy is limited to in-frame clones, with some not included. The data show more than 5,500 clones, 80% to 85% seen once. The sequenced sample was CD4+ or CD8+ T cells sorted from blood, obtained in a trial of the OX40 agonist ivuxolimab. Every receptor here comes from an adult with an advanced solid tumor such as melanoma, head and neck, liver or kidney cancer. CDR3s include the opening cysteine and the closing phenylalanine or tryptophan. The D gene is left open where the match is weak. A clone size is listed for some rows: how often the clone was seen (once, few, many), or a class if it is expanded.

len | j_gene | v_gene | abundance | d_gene | CDR3nt | CDR3aa
17 | TRBJ1-5 | TRBV6-1 | NA | NA | TGTGCCAGCAGTGAAGCCCAGGACAGATATAGCAATCAGCCCCAGCATTTT | CASSEAQDRYSNQPQHF
15 | TRBJ1-5 | TRBV5-8 | NA | NA | TGTGCCAGCAGCTGGCAGGGTTATAGCAATCAGCCCCAGCATTTT | CASSWQGYSNQPQHF
15 | TRBJ2-7 | TRBV5-4 | NA | TRBD2 | TGTGCCAGCAGCTTGCTAGCGGGGGGATCCTACGAGCAGTACTTC | CASSLLAGGSYEQYF
14 | TRBJ2-1 | TRBV2 | NA | TRBD2 | TGTGCCAGCATGTGGCGGGAGAACCACAATGAGCAGTTCTTC | CASMWRENHNEQFF
13 | TRBJ1-2 | TRBV30 | NA | NA | TGTGCCTGGAGTGTAGGGTATACAGAGGGCTACACCTTC | CAWSVGYTEGYTF
12 | TRBJ2-7 | TRBV5-5 | once | NA | TGTGCCAGCAGCTTGGGGGCCCCCGAGCAGTACTTC | CASSLGAPEQYF
14 | TRBJ2-7 | TRBV15 | NA | TRBD1 | TGTGCCACCAGCAGGGGACAGGGATACTACGAGCAGTACTTC | CATSRGQGYYEQYF
15 | TRBJ1-5 | TRBV4-1 | NA | NA | TGCGCCAGCAGCCAATGGAAAGGGGCAGATCAGCCCCAGCATTTT | CASSQWKGADQPQHF
14 | TRBJ1-2 | TRBV28 | NA | TRBD1 | TGTGCCAGCAGTTTAAAGACAGGGGGCTATGGCTACACCTTC | CASSLKTGGYGYTF
15 | TRBJ1-2 | TRBV18 | NA | NA | TGTGCCAGCTCACCACCGGAGGGGGGGCTGGACGGCTACACCTTC | CASSPPEGGLDGYTF
17 | TRBJ1-3 | TRBV5-6 | NA | NA | TGTGCCAGCAGCTTGGCAGGAGAAGTGTTCGCTGGAAACACCATATATTTT | CASSLAGEVFAGNTIYF
16 | TRBJ2-7 | TRBV10-1 | once | NA | TGCGCCAGCAGTGAGGCCCGGGACGGGGGCATGAACGAGCAGTACTTC | CASSEARDGGMNEQYF
14 | TRBJ2-7 | TRBV9 | NA | TRBD1 | TGTGCCAGCAGCCCACGACAGGGAAGCTACGAGCAGTACTTC | CASSPRQGSYEQYF
14 | TRBJ2-7 | TRBV7-8 | NA | NA | TGTGCCAGCAGCTTAGGGCAGGGCCGGTTCGAGCAGTACTTC | CASSLGQGRFEQYF
13 | TRBJ2-7 | TRBV19 | NA | NA | TGTGCCAGTAGTGCCGGGTCGGCCTACGAGCAGTACTTC | CASSAGSAYEQYF
11 | TRBJ1-2 | TRBV19 | NA | NA | TGTGCCAGTAGGGCGATAGATGGCTACACCTTC | CASRAIDGYTF
15 | TRBJ1-1 | TRBV6-6 | NA | NA | TGTGCCAGCAGTTACTCTGGGGGGGCGAATACTGAAGCTTTCTTT | CASSYSGGANTEAFF
16 | TRBJ2-7 | TRBV10-3 | NA | TRBD1 | TGTGCCATCAGTGAACCCGGGACAGGGGGCTCCTACGAGCAGTACTTC | CAISEPGTGGSYEQYF
14 | TRBJ2-7 | TRBV4-1 | few | TRBD1 | TGCGCCAGCAGCCAAAACAGGGGTTTGGGAGAGCAGTACTTC | CASSQNRGLGEQYF
12 | TRBJ2-1 | TRBV28 | NA | NA | TGTGCCAGCAGCCTGGGTTACAATGAGCAGTTCTTC | CASSLGYNEQFF
13 | TRBJ2-5 | TRBV27 | NA | NA | TGTGCCAGCAGTTTGGGAGGGGGTTGGGTCCAGTACTTC | CASSLGGGWVQYF
13 | TRBJ2-1 | TRBV9 | NA | NA | TGTGCCAGCAGCGTAGGGCACCACAATGAGCAGTTCTTC | CASSVGHHNEQFF
15 | TRBJ2-3 | TRBV6-6 | NA | NA | TGTGCCAGCAGTTACGCCGTGGGACACACAGATACGCAGTATTTT | CASSYAVGHTDTQYF
16 | TRBJ1-6 | TRBV7-2 | NA | TRBD1 | TGTGCCAGCAGCTTAGAAGGGACAGGGAGAAATTCACCCCTCCACTTT | CASSLEGTGRNSPLHF
14 | TRBJ1-5 | TRBV6-1 | NA | NA | TGTGCCAGCAGTGACGGCAATAGCAATCAGCCCCAGCATTTT | CASSDGNSNQPQHF
14 | TRBJ2-6 | TRBV27 | NA | NA | TGTGCCAGCAGTTCCCTCTCTGGGGCCAACGTCCTGACTTTC | CASSSLSGANVLTF
14 | TRBJ2-7 | TRBV11-1 | once | NA | TGTGCCAGCAGCTTAGCAGTCAGGGGAGACGAGCAGTACTTC | CASSLAVRGDEQYF
17 | TRBJ1-6 | TRBV7-6 | NA | NA | TGTGCCAGCAGCTTAGTTGGGGCCAGCTCCTATAATTCACCCCTCCACTTT | CASSLVGASSYNSPLHF